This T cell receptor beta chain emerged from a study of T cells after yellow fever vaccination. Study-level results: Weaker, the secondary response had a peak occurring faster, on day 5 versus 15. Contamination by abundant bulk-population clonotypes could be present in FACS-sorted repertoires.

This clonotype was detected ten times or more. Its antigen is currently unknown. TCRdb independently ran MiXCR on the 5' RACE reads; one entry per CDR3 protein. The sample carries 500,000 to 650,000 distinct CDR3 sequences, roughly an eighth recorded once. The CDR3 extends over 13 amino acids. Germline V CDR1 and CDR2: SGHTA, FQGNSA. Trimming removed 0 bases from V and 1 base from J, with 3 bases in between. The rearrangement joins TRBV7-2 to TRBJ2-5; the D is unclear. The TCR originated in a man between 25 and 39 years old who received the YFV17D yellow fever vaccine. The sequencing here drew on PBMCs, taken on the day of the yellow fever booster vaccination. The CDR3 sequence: CASSLAVQETQYF. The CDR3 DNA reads TGTGCCAGCAGCTTAGCGGTCCAAGAGACCCAGTACTTC.